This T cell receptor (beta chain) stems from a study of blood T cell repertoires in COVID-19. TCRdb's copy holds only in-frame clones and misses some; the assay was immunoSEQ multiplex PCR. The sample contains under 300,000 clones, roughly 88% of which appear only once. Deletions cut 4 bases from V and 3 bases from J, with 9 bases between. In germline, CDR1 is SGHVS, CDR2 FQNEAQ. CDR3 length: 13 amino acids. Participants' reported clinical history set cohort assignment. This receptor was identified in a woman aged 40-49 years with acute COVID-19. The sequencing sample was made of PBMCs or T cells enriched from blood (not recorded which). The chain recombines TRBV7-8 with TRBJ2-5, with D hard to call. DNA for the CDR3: TGTGCCAGCAGCTCGTGGTCAGAAGAGACCCAGTACTTC. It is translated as CASSSWSEETQYF.